The 18 T cell receptor beta chains below were found in one sample sequenced in a study of shared clonotypes between healthy human individuals. The table came from immunoSEQ multiplex PCR; TCRdb's copy has only in-frame clones and leaves some out. The repertoire includes about a million clones, more than 65% of them detected once, and roughly 1.5% sits in the top ten. The sequenced material came from memory CD4+ T cells sorted from blood. As for subset: CD45RA-negative fraction. The receptors originated from a man in his late teens or twenties in good health.

The CDR3 sequence: CASSSGGGSRSYNEQFF. In DNA, the CDR3 is TGTGCCAGCAGCTCTGGCGGGGGCAGCCGCTCCTACAATGAGCAGTTCTTC. The chain has TRBV5-4 and TRBJ2-1, with a possible D match to TRBD2 (7 bases). The CDR3 has 17 amino acids. Trimming took off 3 bases at V and 0 bases at J, with 16 bases between the two ends. Germline assignment: CDR1 SGHNT and CDR2 YYREEE (reference sequence).

This clone showed up just a few times. The chain has TRBV18 and TRBJ2-1; D gene uncertain. The germline V gene has CDR1 KGHSH and CDR2 LQKENI. This CDR3 contains 14 residues. V lost 5 bases and J 6 bases, leaving 14 bases between the germline ends. CDR3 residues: CASSGQAQFNEQFF. The CDR3 coding sequence is TGTGCCAGCTCAGGGCAGGCACAGTTCAATGAGCAGTTCTTC.

V is TRBV4-3 and J is TRBJ2-2; D is uncertain. Trimming left V 0 bases short and J 1 base short, with 12 bases between. The length of the CDR3 is 17 residues. Germline V gives CDR1 LGHNA, CDR2 YSLEER. The DNA of the CDR3 is TGCGCCAGCAGCCAAGAGAGTTATGGAGTGAACACCGGGGAGCTGTTTTTT. Its protein is CASSQESYGVNTGELFF.

This chain uses TRBV2 with TRBJ2-5, with 10 bases matching TRBD2. Germline-derived CDR1 and CDR2 are SNHLY and FYNNEI. The ends lost 7 bases at V and 5 bases at J; junction bases unmatched: 10. CDR3 length: 15 amino acids. CDR3 sequence: CASTPSGGGGETQYF. For the CDR3, the DNA is TGTGCCAGCACCCCTAGCGGGGGCGGGGGGGAGACCCAGTACTTC.

V usage is TRBV7-3 and J usage is TRBJ2-6; D not resolved. CDR3 length: 15 amino acids. Looked up from germline, CDR1 is SGHTA and CDR2 is FQGTGA. The V and J ends lost 4 bases and 0 bases respectively, with 7 bases between them. The CDR3: CASSSWSSGANVLTF. The CDR3 coding sequence is TGTGCCAGCAGCTCATGGAGCTCTGGGGCCAACGTCCTGACTTTC.

The V gene is TRBV6-1, the J gene TRBJ1-4, with D uncertain. Trimming took off 1 base at V and 12 bases at J, with 9 bases between the two ends. Germline values: CDR1 MNHNS, CDR2 SASEGT. This CDR3 has 12 amino acids. The chain's CDR3 is CASSEVGIELFF. The CDR3 DNA is TGTGCCAGCAGTGAAGTAGGGATTGAACTGTTTTTT.

The V and J genes are TRBV6-5 and TRBJ1-6, with D hard to call. Germline V gene data show CDR1 as MNHEY and CDR2 as SVGAGI. Trimming removed 4 bases at V and 6 bases at J, with 7 bases between. The CDR3 has 13 residues. The CDR3 DNA is TGTGCCAGCAGTTCGGTTGGTAATTCACCCCTCCACTTT. Translating it yields CASSSVGNSPLHF.

This clone was recorded a few times. The chain couples TRBV19 to TRBJ2-2; the D is unclear. Per the germline V gene, CDR1 is LNHDA and CDR2 is SQIVND (reference sequence). V shed 5 bases and J shed 0 bases, with 10 bases lying between them. This CDR3 region has 15 residues. This CDR3 reads CASSPRVTNTGELFF. DNA of the CDR3: TGTGCCAGTAGTCCACGGGTCACGAACACCGGGGAGCTGTTTTTT.

The rearrangement joins TRBV20-1 to TRBJ2-7; D ambiguous. Trimming took off 3 bases at V and 7 bases at J, with 10 bases between the two ends. The germline gives CDR1 DFQATT, CDR2 SNEGSKA (reference sequence). The CDR3 length is 11 residues. The CDR3 region has the DNA TGCAGTGCTAGTCCTTCGGAAGAGCAGTACTTC. This gives the protein CSASPSEEQYF.

The chain combines TRBV9 with TRBJ2-7; D is perhaps TRBD1 (5 bases). Germline CDR1 SGDLS, CDR2 YYNGEE. Trimming stripped 0 bases from V and 4 bases from J, with 8 bases between. The CDR3 length is 13 residues. The CDR3 nucleotides read TGTGCCAGCAGCGTAGGGGCAGGGTACGAGCAGTACTTC. It translates to CASSVGAGYEQYF.

Points on this clone: One junction end does not reproduce the germline sequence, and a read error may be involved. The chain carries TRBV6-1 and TRBJ1-2; weak D call: TRBD1 (6 bases). The germline V gene has CDR1 MNHNS and CDR2 SASEGT. The CDR3 spans 12 residues. CDR3 protein: CASSESGVQSDF. CDR3 nucleotide sequence: TGTGCCAGCAGTGAGTCAGGGGTTCAGTCAGACTTC.

This chain connects TRBV5-4 to TRBJ2-3, with D maybe TRBD2 (6 bases). This CDR3 comprises 16 residues. Trimming left V 0 bases short and J 1 base short, with 12 bases between. Germline V lookup: CDR1 SGHNT, CDR2 YYREEE (reference sequence). The CDR3 DNA sequence: TGTGCCAGCAGCTTGGTGGGCGGGGCGGGCACAGATACGCAGTATTTT. Its translation is CASSLVGGAGTDTQYF.

The J gene is TRBJ1-4, the V gene TRBV29-1, with D maybe TRBD1 (5 bases). V was pared by 4 bases and J by 2 bases, with 14 bases between. The germline CDR1 and CDR2 sequences are SQVTM and ANQGSEA. This CDR3 has 15 amino acids. For the CDR3, the DNA is TGCAGCGTTGGGGGTCAGGGAGGTACTAATGAAAAACTGTTTTTT. This translates into CSVGGQGGTNEKLFF.

This clone was detected ten times or more. V gene TRBV19 combines with J gene TRBJ1-4; perhaps TRBD1 as D (6 bases). Germline V gene lookup returns CDR1 LNHDA and CDR2 SQIVND (reference sequence). The CDR3 sequence is 16 residues long. Trimming took 6 bases from V and 4 from J, leaving 18 bases between them. The CDR3 nucleotides read TGTGCCAGTAGACGCCCAGCGGGGGGACATAATGAAAAACTGTTTTTT. It specifies CASRRPAGGHNEKLFF.

The chain combines TRBV16 with TRBJ2-5; 7 bases are a match to TRBD1. The CDR3 has 15 amino acids. Germline CDR1 reads KGHSY; CDR2 reads FQNENV. V lost 2 bases and J lost 6; bases outside the gene matches: 9. CDR3 bases: TGTGCCAGCAGCCAAGGCAGGGGGTTGATCCAGACCCAGTACTTC. Amino acid sequence: CASSQGRGLIQTQYF.

This chain links TRBV10-3 with TRBJ2-1; TRBD2 is a possible D gene (6 bases). The germline CDR1 and CDR2 sequences are ENHRY and SYGVKD. The CDR3 covers 14 residues. Trimming cost V 7 bases and J 6 bases, with 16 bases left between them. The CDR3 coding sequence is TGTGCCATCACCGGGGACTCGCAAAGCAATGAGCAGTTCTTC. Protein: CAITGDSQSNEQFF.

Comment on this clone: Other DNA variants within this sample encode the same CDR3. The V gene is TRBV5-1, the J gene TRBJ1-3; D perhaps matches TRBD1 (6 bases). The germline CDR1 and CDR2 sequences are SGHRS and YFSETQ. The CDR3 extends over 14 amino acids. V was cut by 2 bases and J by 2 bases, with 8 bases left in between. This chain's CDR3 is CASSLGGAGNTIYF. The CDR3 nucleotides are TGCGCCAGCAGCTTAGGGGGTGCTGGAAACACCATATATTTT.

This clone came up once. V and J are TRBV11-1 and TRBJ2-3, with TRBD2 identical over 9 bases. Germline V lookup: CDR1 SGHAT, CDR2 FQDESV (reference sequence). After removal of 2 bases from V and 3 bases from J, the junction contained 9 bases not matched to a gene. This CDR3 comprises 17 residues. The CDR3, as DNA: TGTGCCAGCAGCTTAAGGCCTAGCGGGGTGGGGACAGATACGCAGTATTTT. The encoded protein is CASSLRPSGVGTDTQYF.